The clone carrying this T cell receptor (beta chain) was found a few times. Antigen specificity is unknown. V lost 5 bases to trimming and J lost 3 bases, with 11 bases between them. The CDR3 loop spans 14 amino acids. Germline V CDR1 and CDR2: MDHEN, SYDVKM. The data originate from a study of blood T cells in healthy people across ages. Broader study findings: Unsorted PBMCs prevented conclusive naive versus antigen-experienced comparison. Both higher diversity and more naive CD4+ cells marked long-lived donors when set against aged donors. With naive T cell percentage, TCR beta diversity showed a strong correlation.

A second PCR of 7 to 11 cycles used a sample-barcoded 5' primer and a J-beta primer mix. Samples each returned at least 3 million CDR3-containing paired-end reads. TCRdb analysed the 5' RACE reads with MiXCR anew, one entry per CDR3 protein. Among 650,000 to 1,000,000 distinct CDR3 sequences listed, 30% to 45% were seen once. Input material: blood. The chain carries TRBV28 and TRBJ2-1; D gene uncertain. The clonotype originates from a man between 18 and 29 years old in good health. The CDR3 protein is CASSPGHLYNEQFF. The CDR3 DNA reads as TGTGCCAGCAGTCCCGGTCACCTCTACAATGAGCAGTTCTTC.